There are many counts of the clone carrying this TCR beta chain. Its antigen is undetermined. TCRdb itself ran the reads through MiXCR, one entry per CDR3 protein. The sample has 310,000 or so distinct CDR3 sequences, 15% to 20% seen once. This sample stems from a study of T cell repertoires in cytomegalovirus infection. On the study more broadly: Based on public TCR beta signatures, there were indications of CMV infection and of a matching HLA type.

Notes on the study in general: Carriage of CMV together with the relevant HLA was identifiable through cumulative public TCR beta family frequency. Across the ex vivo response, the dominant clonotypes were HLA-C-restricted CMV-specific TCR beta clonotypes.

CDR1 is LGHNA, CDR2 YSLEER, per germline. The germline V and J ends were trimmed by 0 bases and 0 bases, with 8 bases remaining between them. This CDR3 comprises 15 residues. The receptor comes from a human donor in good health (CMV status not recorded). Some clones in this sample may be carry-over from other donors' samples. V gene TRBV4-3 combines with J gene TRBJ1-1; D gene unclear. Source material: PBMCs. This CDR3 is CASSQDPVMNTEAFF. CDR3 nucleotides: TGCGCCAGCAGCCAAGATCCGGTTATGAACACTGAAGCTTTCTTT.